This TCR beta chain originates from a study of T-cell memory formation after mild COVID-19. Study in general: Clusters were largely donor specific. Overall study findings and caveats: Clones shrinking between day 15 and 85 showed a balanced CD4/CD8 split, and those that grew later tilted toward CD4+. Pre-infection memory carried some responding clones, suggesting that cross-reactive memory joined.

V was cut by 6 bases and J by 4 bases, with 21 bases left in between. Germline CDR1 is DFQATT and CDR2 is SNEGSKA (reference sequence). The CDR3 sequence is 15 residues long. TCR alpha and TCR beta cDNA libraries carrying sample barcodes and UMIs came from 5'RACE with constant-segment primers. TCRdb fed the 5' RACE reads into MiXCR, producing one record per CDR3 protein. The profile covers 250,000 or so distinct CDR3 sequences, with 15% to 20% appearing a single time and 23% taken by the ten largest. A few counts support this clonotype. The antigen remains unidentified. The chain links TRBV20-1 to TRBJ2-5; D assignment may be TRBD1 or TRBD2 (5 bases each). Input material: PBMCs or a T cell subset sorted from them (not recorded which). This clonotype was sampled from a man between 18 and 35 years old who had mild COVID-19 (a few samples of this study predate the infection). Cell type and time point are not known. CDR3 sequence (DNA): TGCAGTGCAAACAAAGCAGGGAGTTGGGCAGAGACCCAGTACTTC. This codes for CSANKAGSWAETQYF.